These T cell receptor beta chains were read from a single sample in a study of cytomegalovirus exposure and HLA in healthy donors. Here immunoSEQ multiplex PCR was the method, and the copy in TCRdb shows in-frame clones only, minus some. In the table there are 100,000 to 150,000 clones, roughly 69% of which are singletons. Sequenced input: PBMCs. The receptors were sampled from a human donor in good health. The CDR3 runs from the conserved cysteine through the conserved F or W. A D gene is named only where the DNA matches it firmly. Clone size appears in some rows only: once, few, many, or a class for an expanded clone.

D: -
J: TRBJ2-6
V: TRBV7-9
size: -
CDR3: CASSHHISSGANVLTF
DNA: TGTGCCAGCAGCCATCACATTTCCTCTGGGGCCAACGTCCTGACTTTC

D: TRBD2
J: TRBJ2-7
V: TRBV7-2
size: -
CDR3: CASSSLLAGGLGGQYF
DNA: TGTGCCAGCAGCAGCCTGCTAGCGGGAGGGTTGGGAGGGCAGTACTTC

D: TRBD2
J: TRBJ2-7
V: TRBV28
size: -
CDR3: CASSFRLAGGPGYEQYF
DNA: TGTGCCAGCAGTTTTCGACTAGCGGGAGGGCCAGGCTACGAGCAGTACTTC

D: TRBD1
J: TRBJ2-1
V: TRBV25-1
size: -
CDR3: CASSVNRGHEQFF
DNA: TGTGCCAGCAGTGTGAACAGGGGTCATGAGCAGTTCTTC

D: TRBD1
J: TRBJ1-1
V: TRBV7-2
size: -
CDR3: CASSLGDRMGTEAFF
DNA: TGTGCCAGCAGCTTGGGGGACAGGATGGGCACTGAAGCTTTCTTT

D: TRBD1
J: TRBJ1-1
V: TRBV27
size: once
CDR3: CASSLGTGVTEAFF
DNA: TGTGCCAGCAGTCTAGGGACAGGGGTCACTGAAGCTTTCTTT

D: -
J: TRBJ2-3
V: TRBV4-3
size: -
CDR3: CASSQFAEITTDTQYF
DNA: TGCGCCAGCAGCCAATTTGCGGAAATTACCACAGATACGCAGTATTTT

D: -
J: TRBJ2-1
V: TRBV5-8
size: -
CDR3: CASSLAAGVGSYNEQFF
DNA: TGTGCCAGCAGCTTGGCGGCGGGCGTGGGCTCCTACAATGAGCAGTTCTTC

D: -
J: TRBJ1-2
V: TRBV5-1
size: -
CDR3: CASSLGLNYGYTF
DNA: TGCGCCAGCAGCCTGGGTCTTAACTATGGCTACACCTTC

D: -
J: TRBJ2-7
V: TRBV9
size: -
CDR3: CASSVDPAGNEQYF
DNA: TGTGCCAGCAGCGTAGACCCAGCAGGGAACGAGCAGTACTTC

D: -
J: TRBJ1-2
V: TRBV30
size: -
CDR3: CGSGRPNYGYTF
DNA: TGTGGCTCGGGTAGGCCTAACTATGGCTACACCTTC

D: -
J: TRBJ2-1
V: TRBV6-1
size: -
CDR3: CASRSSAGYNEQFF
DNA: TGTGCCAGCAGATCTAGCGCGGGCTACAATGAGCAGTTCTTC

D: TRBD2
J: TRBJ2-1
V: TRBV5-4
size: -
CDR3: CASSLPGLAGNEQFF
DNA: TGTGCCAGCAGCCTTCCGGGACTAGCGGGGAATGAGCAGTTCTTC

D: TRBD2
J: TRBJ2-1
V: TRBV14
size: -
CDR3: CASSLRLAGSYNEQFF
DNA: TGTGCCAGCAGCCTACGACTAGCGGGGTCTTACAATGAGCAGTTCTTC

D: -
J: TRBJ2-7
V: TRBV6-1
size: -
CDR3: CASSEYPGSYEQYF
DNA: TGTGCCAGCAGTGAATACCCCGGTTCCTACGAGCAGTACTTC

D: TRBD1
J: TRBJ1-2
V: TRBV27
size: -
CDR3: CASRDRVYGYTF
DNA: TGTGCCAGCAGGGACAGGGTGTATGGCTACACCTTC

D: -
J: TRBJ1-1
V: TRBV27
size: -
CDR3: CASGPRGGNTEAFF
DNA: TGTGCCAGCGGGCCTCGGGGGGGGAACACTGAAGCTTTCTTT

D: -
J: TRBJ1-3
V: TRBV30
size: -
CDR3: CASSKDNSGNTIYF
DNA: TGTGCCTCGTCGAAAGACAACTCTGGAAACACCATATATTTT

D: TRBD2
J: TRBJ2-1
V: TRBV5-4
size: -
CDR3: CASNRGAGTSGVNEQFF
DNA: TGTGCCAGCAACCGGGGGGCGGGGACTAGCGGGGTTAATGAGCAGTTCTTC

D: -
J: TRBJ2-2
V: TRBV6-5
size: -
CDR3: CASRPLGGPGELFF
DNA: TGTGCCAGCAGGCCGCTGGGGGGGCCCGGGGAGCTGTTTTTT

D: -
J: TRBJ1-2
V: TRBV7-2
size: -
CDR3: CASRQLGDSNYGYTF
DNA: TGTGCCAGCAGACAATTAGGGGATTCTAACTATGGCTACACCTTC

D: -
J: TRBJ1-3
V: TRBV29-1
size: few
CDR3: CSVEGSSGNTIYF
DNA: TGCAGCGTGGAGGGGAGCTCTGGAAACACCATATATTTT

D: TRBD1
J: TRBJ1-1
V: TRBV11-3
size: -
CDR3: CASSNPGQGETEAFF
DNA: TGTGCCAGCAGCAATCCCGGACAGGGGGAGACTGAAGCTTTCTTT

D: -
J: TRBJ2-2
V: TRBV19
size: few
CDR3: CASMLGGTGELFF
DNA: TGTGCCAGTATGTTAGGGGGTACCGGGGAGCTGTTTTTT

D: TRBD1
J: TRBJ2-1
V: TRBV9
size: few
CDR3: CASSAWDRAYNEQFF
DNA: TGTGCCAGCAGCGCTTGGGACAGGGCCTACAATGAGCAGTTCTTC

D: -
J: TRBJ1-6
V: TRBV4-1
size: few
CDR3: CASSQVSGSPLHF
DNA: TGCGCCAGCAGCCAAGTAAGCGGTTCACCCCTCCACTTT

D: TRBD2
J: TRBJ2-1
V: TRBV11-3
size: once
CDR3: CASSSSSGRNEQFF
DNA: TGTGCCAGCAGCTCCTCTAGCGGCCGCAATGAGCAGTTCTTC

D: -
J: TRBJ1-6
V: TRBV5-1
size: once
CDR3: CASSLGLTNSPLHF
DNA: TGCGCCAGCAGCTTGGGACTGACCAATTCACCCCTCCACTTT

D: TRBD1
J: TRBJ2-5
V: TRBV4-1
size: -
CDR3: CASSQEDRGLETQYF
DNA: TGCGCCAGCAGCCAAGAGGACAGGGGGCTTGAGACCCAGTACTTC

D: TRBD1
J: TRBJ2-7
V: TRBV5-4
size: once
CDR3: CASSATGTGRYEQYF
DNA: TGTGCCAGCAGCGCTACCGGGACAGGGCGCTACGAGCAGTACTTC

D: -
J: TRBJ1-6
V: TRBV6-1
size: -
CDR3: CASSGRSGVSPLHF
DNA: TGTGCCAGCAGTGGACGAAGCGGCGTCTCACCCCTCCACTTT

D: -
J: TRBJ2-5
V: TRBV12-2
size: -
CDR3: CASRSLLAGVRQETQYF
DNA: TGTGCAAGTCGCTCACTTCTAGCGGGAGTCCGGCAAGAGACCCAGTACTTC

D: -
J: TRBJ1-2
V: TRBV30
size: -
CDR3: CAWSVRLRGAAGNGYTF
DNA: TGTGCCTGGAGTGTAAGGCTCCGGGGGGCTGCGGGGAATGGCTACACCTTC

D: TRBD1
J: TRBJ2-3
V: TRBV5-1
size: -
CDR3: CASSLQGAFTDTQYF
DNA: TGCGCCAGCAGCTTGCAGGGGGCCTTCACAGATACGCAGTATTTT

D: TRBD2
J: TRBJ2-3
V: TRBV7-9
size: -
CDR3: CASSSRVESGRDTQYF
DNA: TGTGCCAGCAGCTCCCGAGTCGAGAGCGGGAGAGATACGCAGTATTTT

D: TRBD1
J: TRBJ2-1
V: TRBV7-8
size: -
CDR3: CASSQRPPLGTGMNEQFF
DNA: TGTGCCAGCAGCCAACGACCCCCTCTGGGGACAGGGATGAATGAGCAGTTCTTC

D: TRBD2
J: TRBJ2-7
V: TRBV5-4
size: -
CDR3: CASSLTSGLNHEQYF
DNA: TGTGCCAGCAGCCTTACTTCGGGACTAAACCACGAGCAGTACTTC

D: -
J: TRBJ2-2
V: TRBV7-6
size: -
CDR3: CASSPGGPGTGELFF
DNA: TGTGCCAGCAGCCCCGGGGGGCCTGGCACCGGGGAGCTGTTTTTT